The 21 T cell receptor beta chains below all came from one sample that was sequenced in a study of T cell repertoires in cytomegalovirus infection. These TCRs are of unknown antigen specificity. MiXCR, applied by TCRdb to the reads, yields one record per CDR3 protein. The repertoire consists of approximately 770,000 distinct CDR3 sequences, with 25% to 35% occurring once and the leading ten covering about 12%. The sample consisted of cultured CD8+ T cells from PBMCs, taken from culture after CMV antigen stimulation. The receptors derive from a human donor in good health (CMV status not recorded). Some clones in this sample may be carry-over from other donors' samples.

CDR3: CASRAVGDGFGYTF. The CDR3, as DNA: TGTGCCAGTCGGGCTGTCGGAGACGGTTTTGGCTACACCTTC. The chain uses TRBV19 and TRBJ1-2; D remains unclear. This CDR3 contains 14 residues. V lost 8 bases and J lost 7, with 20 bases in between. Germline V gene sequence: CDR1 LNHDA, CDR2 SQIVND (reference sequence).

The V gene is TRBV7-8, the J gene TRBJ2-3, with TRBD2 matching over 12 bases. V was pared by 3 bases and J by 0 bases, with 4 bases of the junction left unmatched. The germline V gene encodes CDR1 SGHVS and CDR2 FQNEAQ. CDR3 length: 17 amino acids. The DNA for the CDR3 is TGTGCCAGCAGCTTTCGCGGACTAGCGGGGAGCACAGATACGCAGTATTTT. Its protein is CASSFRGLAGSTDTQYF.

This clonotype was seen at least ten times. The chain combines TRBV7-2 with TRBJ2-3; 8 bases are shared with TRBD1. J gave up 0 bases and V 5 bases, and 7 bases lay outside the gene matches. CDR3 length: 16 amino acids. Germline CDR1 is SGHTA and CDR2 is FQGNSA. CDR3 nucleotide sequence: TGTGCCAGCAGCCCATGGGACAGGACTAGCACAGATACGCAGTATTTT. Protein product: CASSPWDRTSTDTQYF.

The chain has TRBV20-1 and TRBJ1-1; D is uncertain. The CDR3 spans 16 residues. Between the trimmed V and J ends, which lost 0 bases and 3 bases, there was a span of 17 bases. Germline CDR1 reads DFQATT; CDR2 reads SNEGSKA (reference sequence). In nucleotides, the CDR3 is TGCAGTGCTAGAGATACACAACCCCCTGGGGACACTGAAGCTTTCTTT. It encodes CSARDTQPPGDTEAFF.

This clonotype was seen more than once but under ten times. This rearrangement joins TRBV7-9 to TRBJ2-5; D is possibly TRBD2 (5 bases). The CDR3 runs 14 residues. The ends were cut back, 4 bases at V and 3 bases at J, with 12 bases in the middle. The V gene's germline CDR1 is SEHNR and CDR2 FQNEAQ (reference sequence). CDR3 in DNA: TGTGCCAGCAGCTCCCCTAAGAGGGAAGAGACCCAGTACTTC. It translates to CASSSPKREETQYF.

The chain recombines TRBV6-6 with TRBJ1-2; TRBD1 might be the D (5 bases). CDR1 MNHNY and CDR2 SVGAGI come from the germline V gene (reference sequence). V gave up 0 bases and J gave up 9 bases, with 14 bases separating them. The CDR3 is made up of 14 amino acids. For the CDR3, the DNA is TGTGCCAGCAGTTACTCAGGGCAGGGCCCCAGCTACACCTTC. Translating it yields CASSYSGQGPSYTF.

This clonotype was counted at least ten times. The chain employs TRBV7-8 and TRBJ2-5; 7 bases align to TRBD1. J lost 5 bases, V lost 2 bases, and 17 bases had no gene match. The germline gives CDR1 SGHVS, CDR2 FQNEAQ. This CDR3 region has 18 residues. In nucleotides, the CDR3 is TGTGCCAGCAGCTTAACAGGGGTTAGGATTCCGAGACGGGAGACCCAGTACTTC. This sequence encodes CASSLTGVRIPRRETQYF.

The count of this clonotype is one. The chain couples TRBV6-6 to TRBJ2-7; 9 bases map to TRBD1. The V segment lost 2 bases and the J segment 5 bases; nucleotides outside the gene matches: 4. Germline lookup yields CDR1 MNHNY and CDR2 SVGAGI (reference sequence). The length of the CDR3 is 14 residues. This CDR3 reads CASSYTRTGDEQYV. The CDR3 DNA is TGTGCCAGCAGTTACACCCGGACAGGGGACGAGCAGTACGTC.

The chain joins TRBV28 to TRBJ2-3, with D possibly TRBD1 on 6 matching bases. The CDR3 is made up of 14 amino acids. V was cut by 6 bases and J by 5 bases, with 15 bases left in between. The germline V gene has CDR1 MDHEN and CDR2 SYDVKM. In nucleotides, the CDR3 is TGTGCCAGCAGCCTGACAGGCAGAGGAGATACGCAGTATTTT. Its translation is CASSLTGRGDTQYF.

V gene TRBV7-8 combines with J gene TRBJ2-7; D possibly uses TRBD1 or TRBD2 (5 bases each). The CDR3 runs 16 residues. V was cut by 2 bases and J by 7 bases, with 21 bases left in between. Germline values: CDR1 SGHVS, CDR2 FQNEAQ. The CDR3 spells CASSLSRDGKAWEQYV. Here the CDR3 DNA reads TGTGCCAGCAGCTTATCCCGGGACGGGAAGGCCTGGGAGCAGTACGTC.

CDR3 DNA: TGTGCCAGCAGCTTACCGGGGGGCATTGGCACCGGGGAGCTGTTTTTT. The encoded protein is CASSLPGGIGTGELFF. This chain links TRBV7-3 with TRBJ2-2; possible D gene TRBD2, 7 bases. Germline V CDR1 and CDR2: SGHTA, FQGTGA. CDR3 length: 16 amino acids. V lost 2 bases and J 4 bases, leaving 14 bases between the germline ends.

The chain recombines TRBV7-9 with TRBJ2-7, with TRBD1 identical over 7 bases. Losses at the gene ends were 5 bases for V and 1 base for J; bases not matched to a gene: 8. In germline, CDR1 is SEHNR, CDR2 FQNEAQ (reference sequence). The CDR3 is made up of 15 amino acids. This chain's CDR3 is CASSARQGPSYEQYF. The CDR3 DNA is TGTGCCAGCAGCGCGAGACAGGGCCCATCCTACGAGCAGTACTTC.

The rearrangement joins TRBV7-9 to TRBJ2-3; tentatively, D is TRBD2 (6 bases). The V and J ends lost 1 base and 4 bases respectively, with 18 bases between them. The CDR3 has 17 residues. From germline, CDR1 is SEHNR and CDR2 FQNEAQ (reference sequence). CDR3: CASSLEVVGTSADTQYF. CDR3 DNA sequence: TGTGCCAGCAGCTTAGAGGTAGTCGGGACTTCCGCAGATACGCAGTATTTT.

The chain employs TRBV20-1 and TRBJ1-5, with D perhaps matching TRBD1 (6 bases). The V gene's germline CDR1 is DFQATT and CDR2 SNEGSKA (reference sequence). The CDR3 spans 15 residues. Trimming took 1 base from V and 3 from J, leaving 13 bases between them. Written as DNA, the CDR3 is TGCAGTGCTAGAGCCAGGGGACCCCTCAATCAGCCCCAGCATTTT. Protein sequence: CSARARGPLNQPQHF.

This clonotype was seen repeatedly, ten times or more. The chain couples TRBV7-8 to TRBJ2-3; 7 nucleotides align to TRBD1. The CDR3 contains 15 residues. The V gene's germline CDR1 is SGHVS and CDR2 FQNEAQ. V was pared by 3 bases and J by 5 bases, with 8 bases of the junction left unmatched. The CDR3 loop reads CASSFLDRSGDTQYF. Here the CDR3 DNA reads TGTGCCAGCAGCTTCCTGGACAGGTCAGGAGATACGCAGTATTTT.

The chain employs TRBV5-1 and TRBJ1-1; possible D gene TRBD1, 5 bases. V lost 0 bases to trimming and J lost 6 bases, with 9 bases between them. The germline V gene has CDR1 SGHRS and CDR2 YFSETQ. CDR3 length equals 13 residues. The CDR3 here is CASSLGGSAEAFF. The CDR3 DNA is TGCGCCAGCAGCTTGGGGGGCTCGGCTGAAGCTTTCTTT.

This clonotype was picked up a small number of times. The chain has TRBV7-9 and TRBJ1-2; D uncertain. V was pared by 1 base and J by 6 bases, with 9 bases between. This CDR3 has 13 amino acids. The V gene's germline CDR1 is SEHNR and CDR2 FQNEAQ (reference sequence). The CDR3 DNA reads as TGTGCCAGCAGCTTAGATACAGCCCATGGCTACACCTTC. Protein sequence: CASSLDTAHGYTF.

This clonotype was counted a single time. V and J are TRBV15 and TRBJ1-1; weak D call: TRBD1 (5 bases). This CDR3 contains 14 residues. Germline CDR1 is LNHNV and CDR2 is YYDKDF (reference sequence). Trimming cost V 2 bases and J 1 base, with 8 bases left between them. CDR3 DNA sequence: TGTGCCACCAGCAGACCCGACAGGAACACTGAAGCTTTCTTT. Residues: CATSRPDRNTEAFF.

This clonotype was counted only a few times. The J gene is TRBJ1-2, the V gene TRBV7-9, with D uncertain. V shed 2 bases and J shed 1 base, with 20 bases lying between them. The CDR3 is 18 residues long. The V gene's germline CDR1 is SEHNR and CDR2 FQNEAQ (reference sequence). Here the CDR3 DNA reads TGTGCCAGCAGCTTACCAGTCCTACCGGCCCCATATAACTATGGCTACACCTTC. Its translation is CASSLPVLPAPYNYGYTF.

This clonotype was counted only a few times. The chain uses TRBV6-2 or TRBV6-3 and TRBJ2-7; TRBD1 might be the D (6 bases). V was shortened by 7 bases and J by 2 bases, with 12 bases between the two germline ends. The CDR3 has 13 amino acids. CDR1 is MNHEY, CDR2 SVGEGT, per germline. Here the CDR3 DNA reads TGTGCCAGCACAGGGGCGCAAACCTACGAGCAGTACGTC. Translated, it gives CASTGAQTYEQYV.

In its sample, this clonotype was seen a few times. The chain has TRBV7-6 and TRBJ2-5, with 13 positions matching TRBD2. V lost 4 bases to trimming and J lost 7 bases; unmatched junction nucleotides: 9. This CDR3 is built from 16 residues. CDR1 SGHVS and CDR2 FNYEAQ come from the germline V gene. The CDR3 DNA reads TGTGCCAGCAGCTCAGGGGGACTAGCGGGGAAGAGGACCCAGTACTTC. Its translation is CASSSGGLAGKRTQYF.